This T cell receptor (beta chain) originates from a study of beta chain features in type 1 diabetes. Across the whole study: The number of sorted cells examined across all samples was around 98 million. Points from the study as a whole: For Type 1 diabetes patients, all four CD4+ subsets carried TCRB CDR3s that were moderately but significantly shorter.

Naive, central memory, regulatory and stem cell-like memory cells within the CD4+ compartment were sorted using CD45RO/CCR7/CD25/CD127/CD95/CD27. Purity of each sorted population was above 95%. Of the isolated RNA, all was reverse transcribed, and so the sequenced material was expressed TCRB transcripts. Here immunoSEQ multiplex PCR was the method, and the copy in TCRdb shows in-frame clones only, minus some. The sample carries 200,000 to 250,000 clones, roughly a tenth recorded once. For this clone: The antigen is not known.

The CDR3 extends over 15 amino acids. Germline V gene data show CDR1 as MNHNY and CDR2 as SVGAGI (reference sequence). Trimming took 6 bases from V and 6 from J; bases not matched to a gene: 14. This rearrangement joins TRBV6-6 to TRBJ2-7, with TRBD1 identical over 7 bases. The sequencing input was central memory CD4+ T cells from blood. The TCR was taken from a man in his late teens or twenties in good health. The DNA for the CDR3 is TGTGCCAGCAGGACCCCGACAGGGATCGTGGGCGAGCAGTACTTC. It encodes CASRTPTGIVGEQYF.